This T cell receptor (beta chain) was observed in a study of CD8 T cells in ankylosing spondylitis. The V and J ends lost 8 bases and 4 bases respectively, with 12 bases between them. The length of the CDR3 is 13 residues. Germline CDR1 MNHEY, CDR2 SVGEGT. Findings and limits, study-wide: Relatively rare in peripheral blood, disease-linked clones were also CD8+.

Via MiXCR, TCRdb re-called the 5' RACE reads, giving one row per CDR3 protein. The sample records about 130,000 distinct CDR3 sequences, 6.5% to 9% being singletons. This clonotype has at least ten counts. Its antigen is not known. The sequenced sample was blood, either unsorted or a sorted T cell fraction (not recorded which). The chain combines TRBV6-2 or TRBV6-3 with TRBJ2-1; D may be TRBD2 (6 bases). This receptor was identified in a male donor with ankylosing spondylitis or in good health (not recorded which). The CDR3 protein is CASSGVGYNEQFF. The CDR3, as DNA: TGTGCCAGCTCGGGGGTTGGGTACAATGAGCAGTTCTTC.